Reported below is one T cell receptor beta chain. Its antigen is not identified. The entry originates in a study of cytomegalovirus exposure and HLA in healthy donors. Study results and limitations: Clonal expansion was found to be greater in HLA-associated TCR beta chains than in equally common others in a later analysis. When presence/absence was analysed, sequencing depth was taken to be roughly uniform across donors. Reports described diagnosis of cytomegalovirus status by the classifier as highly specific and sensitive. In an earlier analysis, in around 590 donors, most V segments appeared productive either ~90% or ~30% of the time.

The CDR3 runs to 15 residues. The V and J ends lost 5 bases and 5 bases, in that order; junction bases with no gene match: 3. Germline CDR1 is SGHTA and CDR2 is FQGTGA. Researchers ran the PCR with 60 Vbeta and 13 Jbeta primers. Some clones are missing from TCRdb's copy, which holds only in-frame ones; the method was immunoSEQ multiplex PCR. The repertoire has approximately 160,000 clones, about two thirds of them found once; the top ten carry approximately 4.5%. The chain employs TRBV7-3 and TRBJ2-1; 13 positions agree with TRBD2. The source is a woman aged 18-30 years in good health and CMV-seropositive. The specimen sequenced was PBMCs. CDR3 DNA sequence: TGTGCCAGCAGCCTCGGACTAGCGGGGGACAATGAGCAGTTCTTC. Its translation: CASSLGLAGDNEQFF.